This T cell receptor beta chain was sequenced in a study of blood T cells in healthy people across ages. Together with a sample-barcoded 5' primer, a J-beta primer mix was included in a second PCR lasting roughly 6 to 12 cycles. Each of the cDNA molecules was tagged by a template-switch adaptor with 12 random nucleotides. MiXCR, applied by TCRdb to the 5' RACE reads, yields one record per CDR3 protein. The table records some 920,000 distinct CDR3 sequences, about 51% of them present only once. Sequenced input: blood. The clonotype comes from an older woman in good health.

The CDR3 is CASSYSGYPYEQYF. Here the CDR3 DNA reads TGTGCCAGCAGTTACTCGGGGTACCCCTACGAGCAGTACTTC. V usage is TRBV6-2 or TRBV6-3 and J usage is TRBJ2-7, with D uncertain. The CDR3 extends over 14 amino acids. Germline V gene sequence: CDR1 MNHEY, CDR2 SVGEGT. The V and J ends lost 0 bases and 2 bases respectively, with 8 bases between them.